Below, one TCR beta chain is given with its context. Its antigen is unidentified. The PCR used 60 Vbeta and 13 Jbeta primers. Only in-frame clones appear in the TCRdb table, and some are missing; sequencing was by immunoSEQ multiplex PCR. The table includes 150,000 or so clones, 70% to 80% detected once. CDR3 size: 14 residues. V was pared by 5 bases and J by 5 bases, with 6 bases of the junction left unmatched. Germline V gene lookup returns CDR1 LNHDA and CDR2 SQIVND (reference sequence). This entry belongs to a study of cytomegalovirus exposure and HLA in healthy donors. Study results and limitations: Prior analysis indicated that the majority of TCR beta V segments exhibited productivity approximately 90% or approximately 30% of the time. The CMV antigen specificity of a few CMV-associated chains was confirmed through in vitro analysis. Several of the most significant clusters were apparently associated with common viral pathogens in a later analysis.

The donors were healthy bone marrow donors. Specimen: PBMCs. This chain joins TRBV19 and TRBJ1-5, with 7 bases lining up with TRBD1. This receptor was taken from a man aged 35-49 years in good health and CMV-seropositive. CDR3 loop: CASSGGGWDQPQHF. The CDR3 DNA follows: TGTGCCAGTAGTGGAGGGGGCTGGGATCAGCCCCAGCATTTT. Combining the CDR3 with reference TRBV19 and TRBJ1-5 gives the whole variable domain DGGITQSPKYLFRKEGQNVTLSCEQNLNHDAMYWYRQDPGQGLRLIYYSQIVNDFQKGDIAEGYSVSREKKESFPLTVTSAQKNPTAFYLCASSGGGWDQPQHFGDGTRLSIL.